The 27 T cell receptor beta chains in this list originate from one sample, sequenced in a study of response to subunit inactivated influenza vaccine. In TCRdb, the RT-PCR reads were re-called with MiXCR into one record per CDR3 protein. The data contain about 800,000 distinct CDR3 sequences, 21% of them singletons. The sequenced sample was PBMCs from blood, obtained 5 days after vaccination. The receptor set was obtained from a middle-aged man who received an inactivated influenza vaccine.

This clonotype turned up a few times. The J gene is TRBJ1-1, the V gene TRBV29-1; unclear D gene. Germline CDR1 and CDR2: SQVTM and ANQGSEA. V gave up 7 bases and J gave up 0 bases, with 12 bases separating them. The CDR3 spans 13 residues. The CDR3: CSGATSMNTEAFF. CDR3 DNA: TGCAGCGGCGCGACATCTATGAACACTGAAGCTTTCTTT.

This clonotype showed up just a few times. The V and J genes are TRBV27 and TRBJ2-2; D gene uncertain. Per the germline V gene, CDR1 is MNHEY and CDR2 is SMNVEV (reference sequence). The CDR3 length is 15 residues. V was cut by 0 bases and J by 1 base, with 6 bases left in between. This CDR3 is CASSLSRMNTGELFF. CDR3 sequence (DNA): TGTGCCAGCAGTTTATCACGGATGAACACCGGGGAGCTGTTTTTT.

The J gene is TRBJ2-3, the V gene TRBV7-9, with D maybe TRBD2 (6 bases). This CDR3 is built from 12 residues. Deletions cut 10 bases from V and 4 bases from J, with 12 bases between. CDR1 and CDR2 (germline): SEHNR, FQNEAQ (reference sequence). CDR3 loop: CAMAEGADTQYF. CDR3 sequence (DNA): TGTGCCATGGCGGAGGGAGCAGATACGCAGTATTTT. The entire variable domain, with the rest obtained from reference TRBV7-9 and TRBJ2-3, is as follows: DTGVSQNPRHKITKRGQNVTFRCDPISEHNRLYWYRQTLGQGPEFLTYFQNEAQLEKSRLLSDRFSAERPKGSFSTLEIQRTEQGDSAMYLCAMAEGADTQYFGPGTRLTVL.

This clonotype has only a few counts. This chain joins TRBV6-5 and TRBJ2-7, with a tentative D call TRBD2 (6 bases). The CDR3 extends over 14 amino acids. V was pared by 2 bases and J by 0 bases, with 8 bases between. Per the germline V gene, CDR1 is MNHEY and CDR2 is SVGAGI. The CDR3 here is CASSYAGSSYEQYF. CDR3 bases: TGTGCCAGCAGTTACGCGGGGAGCTCCTACGAGCAGTACTTC.

V gene TRBV28 combines with J gene TRBJ2-3; D is perhaps TRBD1 or TRBD2 (5 bases each). In germline, CDR1 is MDHEN, CDR2 SYDVKM. The V end was cut by 1 base, the J end by 9 bases, with 17 bases between. CDR3 size: 15 residues. In nucleotides, the CDR3 is TGTGCCAGCAGTTTATTATCGATGGCCAGGGACACGCAGTATTTT. Encoded protein: CASSLLSMARDTQYF. Full variable domain (remainder filled in from reference TRBV28 and TRBJ2-3): DVKVTQSSRYLVKRTGEKVFLECVQDMDHENMFWYRQDPGLGLRLIYFSYDVKMKEKGDIPEGYSVSREKKERFSLILESASTNQTSMYLCASSLLSMARDTQYFGPGTRLTVL.

The chain combines TRBV12-3 or TRBV12-4 with TRBJ1-1, with TRBD1 identical over 10 bases. There are 14 residues in the CDR3. V shed 5 bases, J shed 6 bases, and the junction held 6 bases outside the gene matches. In DNA, the CDR3 is TGTGCCAGCAGTCCGGGACAGGGGATCTCTGAAGCTTTCTTT. Encoded protein: CASSPGQGISEAFF.

This clonotype was observed a few times. The chain links TRBV10-3 to TRBJ1-1, with 11 bases that match TRBD1. This CDR3 has 15 amino acids. Trimming cost V 6 bases and J 0 bases; bases outside gene matches: 3. Germline V lookup: CDR1 ENHRY, CDR2 SYGVKD. The CDR3: CAIRGTGGLNTEAFF. Written as DNA, the CDR3 is TGTGCCATCAGAGGGACAGGGGGTTTGAACACTGAAGCTTTCTTT.

The CDR3 nucleotides read TGTGCCAGCAGGGGGGATCAGGGGACTAATGAGCAGTTCTTC. Translating gives CASRGDQGTNEQFF. The chain combines TRBV6-2 or TRBV6-3 with TRBJ2-1; D tentatively fits TRBD1 or TRBD2 (6 bases each). The germline V gene encodes CDR1 MNHEY and CDR2 SVGEGT. V shed 6 bases and J shed 7 bases, with 16 bases lying between them. This CDR3 comprises 14 residues.

The sample holds a few counts of this clonotype. The chain uses TRBV20-1 and TRBJ1-2; 10 positions match TRBD1. The ends lost 3 bases at V and 4 bases at J; junction bases unmatched: 14. The CDR3 totals 17 residues. The germline V gene has CDR1 DFQATT and CDR2 SNEGSKA (reference sequence). CDR3 bases: TGCAGTGCTAGCGTTAGGGACAGGGGCTCCATGAGCTATGGCTACACCTTC. Its translation: CSASVRDRGSMSYGYTF.

The V call is TRBV24-1, the J call TRBJ2-1; 7 bases fit TRBD1. Germline V gene lookup returns CDR1 KGHDR and CDR2 SFDVKD. Trimming took 4 bases from V and 10 from J; bases not matched to a gene: 21. The CDR3 is 18 amino acids. The CDR3, as DNA: TGTGCCACCAGTGACCTACGCGCCGGGACAGCATTGTTAGGGGAGCAGTTCTTC. It specifies CATSDLRAGTALLGEQFF.

This clonotype was observed a few times. The V call is TRBV7-2, the J call TRBJ2-3; a possible D gene is TRBD2 (6 bases). Deletions cut 7 bases from V and 2 bases from J, with 13 bases between. The germline V gene has CDR1 SGHTA and CDR2 FQGNSA. This CDR3 comprises 14 residues. The CDR3 DNA follows: TGTGCCAGCAACCGCGGGACCATCACAGATACGCAGTATTTT. Its translation is CASNRGTITDTQYF.

The chain carries TRBV29-1 and TRBJ2-1; 12 bases are shared with TRBD2. The CDR3 contains 18 residues. V trimming: 2 bases; J trimming: 0 bases; junction bases outside the gene matches: 8. Germline lookup yields CDR1 SQVTM and CDR2 ANQGSEA. CDR3 nucleotide sequence: TGCAGCGTTGAAAGGTGGACTAGCGGGGAGAGCTCCTACAATGAGCAGTTCTTC. This codes for CSVERWTSGESSYNEQFF.

This clonotype has only a few counts. V gene TRBV20-1 combines with J gene TRBJ2-1; D might be TRBD2 (6 bases). From germline, CDR1 is DFQATT and CDR2 SNEGSKA (reference sequence). The V end was cut by 3 bases, the J end by 4 bases, with 19 bases between. The CDR3 consists of 16 residues. The CDR3 DNA reads as TGCAGTGCTAGCCCTCCAATTAGCGGAACGTACAATGAGCAGTTCTTC. Protein: CSASPPISGTYNEQFF.

The CDR3 coding sequence is TGTGCCAGCAAAAGAGAAATAACAGGGAGTTCACCCCTCCACTTT. Translated: CASKREITGSSPLHF. The chain is built from TRBV2 and TRBJ1-6, with D tentatively TRBD1 (6 bases). Germline values: CDR1 SNHLY, CDR2 FYNNEI. The length of the CDR3 is 15 residues. Trimming removed 7 bases from V and 9 bases from J, with 19 bases in between.

This clonotype was detected ten times or more. The CDR3, as DNA: TGTGCCAGCAGCTCAGGGAGGTCGTCGGAGACCCAGTACTTC. It specifies CASSSGRSSETQYF. The chain employs TRBV5-6 and TRBJ2-5; D possibly corresponds to TRBD2 (6 bases). Per germline, CDR1 SGHDT and CDR2 YYEEEE. The CDR3 is 14 amino acids. V lost 3 bases and J lost 5, with 14 bases in between.

This sequence joins TRBV6-1 and TRBJ2-7, with a possible D match to TRBD1 (6 bases). Per germline, CDR1 MNHNS and CDR2 SASEGT. Trimming left V 5 bases short and J 2 bases short, with 13 bases between. The CDR3 consists of 14 residues. The CDR3: CASSRQGITYEQYF. CDR3 nucleotide sequence: TGTGCCAGCAGTCGCCAGGGGATTACCTACGAGCAGTACTTC.

This clonotype was picked up one time. This chain uses TRBV12-3 or TRBV12-4 with TRBJ2-3; 8 nucleotides line up with TRBD1. CDR3 length equals 14 residues. With 5 bases clipped from V and 2 bases from J, the junction kept 3 bases outside the gene matches. CDR3 protein: CASSGQGNTDTQYF. In DNA, the CDR3 is TGTGCCAGCAGTGGACAGGGAAACACAGATACGCAGTATTTT.

This chain uses TRBV5-6 with TRBJ2-4; 9 bases align to TRBD2. The CDR3 length is 15 residues. Germline CDR1 is SGHDT and CDR2 is YYEEEE. V was pared by 6 bases and J by 0 bases, with 4 bases of the junction left unmatched. The DNA for the CDR3 is TGTGCCAGCACCCTAGCGGGAAGAGCCAAAAACATTCAGTACTTC. Protein product: CASTLAGRAKNIQYF. Complete variable domain (other parts from reference TRBV5-6 and TRBJ2-4): DAGVTQSPTHLIKTRGQQVTLRCSPKSGHDTVSWYQQALGQGPQFIFQYYEEEERQRGNFPDRFSGHQFPNYSSELNVNALLLGDSALYLCASTLAGRAKNIQYFGAGTRLSVL.

J is TRBJ1-1 and V is TRBV21-1; the D call of TRBD1 is as the table states it, not checked on the DNA. TRBV21-1 is reported as a pseudogene. The CDR3 loop spans 14 amino acids. The CDR3 sequence: CASSTAPLWTEAFF. CDR3 nucleotide sequence: TGTGCCAGCAGCACCGCCCCACTTTGGACTGAAGCTTTCTTT.

CDR3 sequence (DNA): TGTGCCAGCAGCCGCCGGGACCCCCCCTACGAGCAGTACTTC. Translated, it gives CASSRRDPPYEQYF. The V call is TRBV7-9, the J call TRBJ2-7; perhaps D is TRBD1 or TRBD2 (5 bases each). The CDR3 is 14 amino acids. Germline V gene sequence: CDR1 SEHNR, CDR2 FQNEAQ (reference sequence). The V and J ends lost 5 bases and 2 bases respectively, with 13 bases between them.

This clonotype occurred a few times. The chain combines TRBV6-5 with TRBJ1-6, with 7 nucleotides matching TRBD1. Germline assignment: CDR1 MNHEY and CDR2 SVGAGI. V was clipped by 3 bases and J by 3 bases; unmatched bases: 5. The CDR3 runs to 16 residues. The CDR3 loop is CASSYITGDYNSPLHF. CDR3 sequence (DNA): TGTGCCAGCAGTTATATAACAGGGGACTATAATTCACCCCTCCACTTT.

The J gene is TRBJ1-2, the V gene TRBV28; D not certain. Trimming left V 5 bases short and J 5 bases short, with 15 bases between. Looked up from germline, CDR1 is MDHEN and CDR2 is SYDVKM. CDR3 length equals 14 residues. As DNA, the CDR3 is TGTGCCAGCAGTCCGACCGGACGGGAGTATGGCTACACCTTC. As protein: CASSPTGREYGYTF.

J is TRBJ2-3 and V is TRBV29-1; possibly TRBD2 for D (6 bases). The CDR3 has 14 residues. Deletions cut 6 bases from V and 2 bases from J, with 15 bases between. CDR1 is SQVTM and CDR2 is ANQGSEA in the germline V gene. This CDR3 reads CSVRLVLITDTQYF. The CDR3 nucleotides read TGCAGCGTCCGACTAGTTTTAATCACAGATACGCAGTATTTT.

The chain links TRBV4-1 to TRBJ2-1; 9 bases fit TRBD2. The germline CDR1 and CDR2 sequences are MGHRA and YSYEKL. V lost 0 bases and J lost 5; bases outside the gene matches: 23. CDR3 length: 22 residues. CDR3 protein: CASSQDAGRVGGGAFSHNEQFF. The CDR3 DNA follows: TGCGCCAGCAGCCAAGATGCCGGGCGCGTTGGCGGGGGGGCCTTCAGTCACAATGAGCAGTTCTTC.

J is TRBJ2-5 and V is TRBV4-1; D possibly corresponds to TRBD1 (6 bases). In germline, CDR1 is MGHRA, CDR2 YSYEKL. The CDR3 loop spans 14 amino acids. Deletions cut 4 bases from V and 1 base from J, with 10 bases between. The DNA for the CDR3 is TGCGCCAGCAGCCGGCAGGACAGCCAAGAGACCCAGTACTTC. Translated: CASSRQDSQETQYF.

This clonotype has a handful of counts. The CDR3 DNA sequence: TGTGCCAGCAGTTACTCGCCAGGGGGCCGAGAGACCCAGTACTTC. This sequence encodes CASSYSPGGRETQYF. The chain is built from TRBV6-5 and TRBJ2-5, with TRBD1 matching over 8 bases. The CDR3 totals 15 residues. CDR1 and CDR2 from the germline V gene are MNHEY and SVGAGI. Trimming at V came to 0 bases and at J to 4 bases, leaving 4 bases not matched to a gene.

The gene calls are TRBV4-3 and TRBJ1-6; D gene uncertain. V gave up 0 bases and J gave up 3 bases, with 6 bases separating them. There are 15 residues in the CDR3. Germline V gene data show CDR1 as LGHNA and CDR2 as YSLEER. The CDR3 bases are TGCGCCAGCAGCCAAGACCCCGACTATAATTCACCCCTCCACTTT. The encoded protein is CASSQDPDYNSPLHF.